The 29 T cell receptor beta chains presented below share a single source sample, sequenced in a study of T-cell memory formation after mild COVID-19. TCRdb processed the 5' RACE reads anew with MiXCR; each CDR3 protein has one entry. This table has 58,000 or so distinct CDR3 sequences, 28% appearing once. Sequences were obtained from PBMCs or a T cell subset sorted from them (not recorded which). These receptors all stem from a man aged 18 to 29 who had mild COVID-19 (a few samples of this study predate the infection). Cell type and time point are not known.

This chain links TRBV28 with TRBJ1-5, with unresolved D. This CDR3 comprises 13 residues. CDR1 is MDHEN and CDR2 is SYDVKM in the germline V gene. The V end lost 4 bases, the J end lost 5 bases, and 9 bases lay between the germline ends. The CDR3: CASSYREDQPQHF. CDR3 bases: TGTGCCAGCAGTTACCGGGAAGATCAGCCCCAGCATTTT.

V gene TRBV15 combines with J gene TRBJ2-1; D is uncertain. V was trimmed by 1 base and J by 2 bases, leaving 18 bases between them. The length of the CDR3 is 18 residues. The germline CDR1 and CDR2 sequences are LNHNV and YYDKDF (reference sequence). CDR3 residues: CATSRGPRWQATYNEQFF. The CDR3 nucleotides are TGTGCCACCAGCAGAGGACCGCGTTGGCAGGCAACCTACAATGAGCAGTTCTTC.

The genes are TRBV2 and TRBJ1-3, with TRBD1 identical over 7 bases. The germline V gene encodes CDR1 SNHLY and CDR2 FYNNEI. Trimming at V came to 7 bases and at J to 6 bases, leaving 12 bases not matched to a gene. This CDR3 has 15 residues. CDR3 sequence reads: CASKKAGQRKNTIYF. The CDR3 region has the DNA TGTGCCAGCAAAAAGGCGGGACAGCGGAAAAACACCATATATTTT.

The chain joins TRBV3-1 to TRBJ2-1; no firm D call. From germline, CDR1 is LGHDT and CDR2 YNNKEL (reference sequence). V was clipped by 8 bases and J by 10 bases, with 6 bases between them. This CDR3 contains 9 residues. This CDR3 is CASGEEQFF. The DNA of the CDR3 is TGTGCCAGCGGAGAAGAGCAGTTCTTC.

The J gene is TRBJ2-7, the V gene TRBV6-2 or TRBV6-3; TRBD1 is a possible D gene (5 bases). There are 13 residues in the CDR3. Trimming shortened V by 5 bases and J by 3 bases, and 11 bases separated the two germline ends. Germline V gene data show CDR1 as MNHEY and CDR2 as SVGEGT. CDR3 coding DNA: TGTGCCAGCAGTAAGGACAAGGTCTACGAGCAGTACTTC. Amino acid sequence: CASSKDKVYEQYF.

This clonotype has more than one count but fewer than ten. CDR3 nucleotides: TGCGCCAGCAGAGCTACGGGGGAGCAGTACTTC. It is translated as CASRATGEQYF. The chain combines TRBV5-1 with TRBJ2-7; D possibly corresponds to TRBD2 (5 bases). CDR3 size: 11 residues. From germline, CDR1 is SGHRS and CDR2 YFSETQ. The germline V and J ends were trimmed by 5 bases and 7 bases, with 10 bases remaining between them.

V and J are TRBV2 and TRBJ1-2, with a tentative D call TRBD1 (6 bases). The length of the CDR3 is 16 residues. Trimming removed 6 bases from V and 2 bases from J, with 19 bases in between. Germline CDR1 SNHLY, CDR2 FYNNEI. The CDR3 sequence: CASSEGQSRPNYGYTF. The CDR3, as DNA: TGTGCCAGCAGCGAGGGACAATCAAGGCCCAACTATGGCTACACCTTC. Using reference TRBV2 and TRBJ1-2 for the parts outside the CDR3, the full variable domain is EPEVTQTPSHQVTQMGQEVILRCVPISNHLYFYWYRQILGQKVEFLVSFYNNEISEKSEIFDDQFSVERPDGSNFTLKIRSTKLEDSAMYFCASSEGQSRPNYGYTFGSGTRLTVV.

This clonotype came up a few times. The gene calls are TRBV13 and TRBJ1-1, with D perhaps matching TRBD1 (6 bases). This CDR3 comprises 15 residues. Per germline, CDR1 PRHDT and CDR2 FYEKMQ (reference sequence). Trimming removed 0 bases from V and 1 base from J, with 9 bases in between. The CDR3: CASSLGRGENTEAFF. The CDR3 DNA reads TGTGCCAGCAGCTTAGGCAGGGGCGAGAACACTGAAGCTTTCTTT.

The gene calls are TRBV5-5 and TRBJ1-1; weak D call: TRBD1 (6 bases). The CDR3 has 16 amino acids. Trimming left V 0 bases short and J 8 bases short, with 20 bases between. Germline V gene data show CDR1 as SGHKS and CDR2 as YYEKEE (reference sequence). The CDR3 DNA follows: TGTGCCAGCAGCTTGGCCTCGAATTCCTGGACAGTCGAAGCTTTCTTT. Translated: CASSLASNSWTVEAFF.

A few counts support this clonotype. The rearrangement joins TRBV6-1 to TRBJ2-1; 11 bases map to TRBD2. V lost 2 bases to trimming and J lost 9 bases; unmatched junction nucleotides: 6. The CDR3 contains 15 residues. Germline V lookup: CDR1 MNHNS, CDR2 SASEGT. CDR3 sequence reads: CASSERFLAGGEQFF. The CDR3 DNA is TGTGCCAGCAGTGAAAGGTTTCTAGCGGGGGGTGAGCAGTTCTTC.

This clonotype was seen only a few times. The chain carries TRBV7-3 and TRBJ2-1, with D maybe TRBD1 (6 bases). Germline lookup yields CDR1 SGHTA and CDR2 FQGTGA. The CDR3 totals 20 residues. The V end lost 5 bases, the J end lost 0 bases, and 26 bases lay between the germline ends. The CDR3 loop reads CASSTRRLLPRGNSYNEQFF. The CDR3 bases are TGTGCCAGCAGCACCAGACGGTTACTACCCAGGGGAAACTCCTACAATGAGCAGTTCTTC.

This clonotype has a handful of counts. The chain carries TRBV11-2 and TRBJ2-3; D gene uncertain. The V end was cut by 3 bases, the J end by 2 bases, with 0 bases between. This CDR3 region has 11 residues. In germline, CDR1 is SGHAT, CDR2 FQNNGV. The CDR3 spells CASSFTDTQYF. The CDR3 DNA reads TGTGCCAGCAGCTTCACAGATACGCAGTATTTT.

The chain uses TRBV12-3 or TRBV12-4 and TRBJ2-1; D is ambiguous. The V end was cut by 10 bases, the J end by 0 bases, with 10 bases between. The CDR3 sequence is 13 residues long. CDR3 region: CATSTSSYNEQFF. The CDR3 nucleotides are TGTGCCACCTCAACATCCTCCTACAATGAGCAGTTCTTC.

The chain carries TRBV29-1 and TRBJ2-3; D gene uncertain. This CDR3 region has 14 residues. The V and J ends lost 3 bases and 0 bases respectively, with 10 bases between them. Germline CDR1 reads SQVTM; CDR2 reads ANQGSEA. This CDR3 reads CSVEETPSTDTQYF. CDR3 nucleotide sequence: TGCAGCGTTGAGGAGACACCGAGCACAGATACGCAGTATTTT.

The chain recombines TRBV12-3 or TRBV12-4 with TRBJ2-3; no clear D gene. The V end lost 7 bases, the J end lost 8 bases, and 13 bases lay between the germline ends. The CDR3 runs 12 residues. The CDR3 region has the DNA TGTGCCAGCAAGTCCTTGGTCGGTACGCAGTATTTT. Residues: CASKSLVGTQYF.

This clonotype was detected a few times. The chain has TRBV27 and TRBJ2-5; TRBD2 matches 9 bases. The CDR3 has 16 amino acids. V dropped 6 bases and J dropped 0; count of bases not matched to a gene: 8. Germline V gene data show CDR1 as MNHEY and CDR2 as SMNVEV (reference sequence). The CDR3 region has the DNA TGTGCCAGCAGCTCAGCGAGCGGGGGGCACCAAGAGACCCAGTACTTC. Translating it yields CASSSASGGHQETQYF.

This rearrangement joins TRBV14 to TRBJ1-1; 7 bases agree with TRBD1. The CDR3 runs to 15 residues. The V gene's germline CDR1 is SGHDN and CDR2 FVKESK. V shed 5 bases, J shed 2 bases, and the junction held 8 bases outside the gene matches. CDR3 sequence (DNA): TGTGCCAGCAGCAAGCGACAGGGCGACAACACTGAAGCTTTCTTT. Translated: CASSKRQGDNTEAFF.

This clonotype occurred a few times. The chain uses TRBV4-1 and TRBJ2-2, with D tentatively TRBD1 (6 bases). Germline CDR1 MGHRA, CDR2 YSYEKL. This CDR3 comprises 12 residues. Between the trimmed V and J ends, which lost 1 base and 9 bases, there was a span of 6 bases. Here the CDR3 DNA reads TGCGCCAGCAGCCAAGGGGGGCGGGAGCTGTTTTTT. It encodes CASSQGGRELFF.

The CDR3 reads CASSTGLAGDQKETQYF. In DNA, the CDR3 is TGTGCCAGCAGTACGGGACTAGCGGGGGACCAAAAAGAGACCCAGTACTTC. The chain recombines TRBV12-3 or TRBV12-4 with TRBJ2-5; 14 nucleotides align to TRBD2. V lost 5 bases to trimming and J lost 3 bases; unmatched junction nucleotides: 8. There are 17 residues in the CDR3.

CDR3 nucleotide sequence: TGTGCCAGCAGCCAGGCGGTGGCAGGCAATCAGCCCCAGCATTTT. Protein: CASSQAVAGNQPQHF. This chain connects TRBV4-2 to TRBJ1-5; D is undetermined. Germline loops: CDR1 LGHNA, CDR2 YNFKEQ. CDR3 size: 15 residues. V was pared by 3 bases and J by 2 bases, with 11 bases between.

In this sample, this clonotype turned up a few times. The CDR3 here is CASSSHSGGLGTDTQYF. In DNA, the CDR3 is TGTGCCAGCAGCTCGCATAGCGGGGGATTAGGCACAGATACGCAGTATTTT. This chain connects TRBV7-9 to TRBJ2-3, with 9 bases aligning to TRBD2. CDR1 is SEHNR, CDR2 FQNEAQ, per germline (reference sequence). The CDR3 totals 17 residues. The trim removed 4 bases at V and 1 base at J, leaving 9 bases unmatched.

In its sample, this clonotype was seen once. The CDR3 coding sequence is TGTGCCAGCAGCTTAGTAGCTCCAGGGAGAAGGAGTCAGCCCCAGCATTTT. Encoded protein: CASSLVAPGRRSQPQHF. The V and J genes are TRBV7-6 and TRBJ1-5; a weak D match, TRBD1 (5 bases). This CDR3 has 17 amino acids. The V end lost 1 base, the J end lost 6 bases, and 19 bases lay between the germline ends. The germline CDR1 and CDR2 sequences are SGHVS and FNYEAQ.

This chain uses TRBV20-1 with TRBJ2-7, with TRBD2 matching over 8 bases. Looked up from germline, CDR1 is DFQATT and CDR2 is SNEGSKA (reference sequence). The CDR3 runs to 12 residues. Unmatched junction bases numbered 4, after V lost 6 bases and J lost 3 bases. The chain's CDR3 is CSAASGGYEQYF. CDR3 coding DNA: TGCAGTGCAGCGAGCGGGGGCTACGAGCAGTACTTC.

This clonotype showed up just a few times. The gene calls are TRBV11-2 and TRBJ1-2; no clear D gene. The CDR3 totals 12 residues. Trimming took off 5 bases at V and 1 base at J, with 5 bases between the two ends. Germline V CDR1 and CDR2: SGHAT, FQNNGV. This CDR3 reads CASSGLNYGYTF. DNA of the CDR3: TGTGCCAGCAGCGGGCTTAACTATGGCTACACCTTC.

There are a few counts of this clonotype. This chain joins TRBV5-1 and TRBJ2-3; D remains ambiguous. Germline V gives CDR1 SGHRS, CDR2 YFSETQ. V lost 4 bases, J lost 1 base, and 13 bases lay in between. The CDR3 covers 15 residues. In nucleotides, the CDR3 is TGCGCCAGCAGCCCGTTGTTTGGGGGCACAGATACGCAGTATTTT. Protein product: CASSPLFGGTDTQYF.

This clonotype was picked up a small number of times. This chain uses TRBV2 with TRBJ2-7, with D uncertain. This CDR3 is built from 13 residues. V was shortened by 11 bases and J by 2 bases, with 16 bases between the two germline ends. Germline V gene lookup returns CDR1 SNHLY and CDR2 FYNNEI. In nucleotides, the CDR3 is TGTGCCGCTACTGGCCTTTCCCCCTACGAGCAGTACTTC. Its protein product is CAATGLSPYEQYF.

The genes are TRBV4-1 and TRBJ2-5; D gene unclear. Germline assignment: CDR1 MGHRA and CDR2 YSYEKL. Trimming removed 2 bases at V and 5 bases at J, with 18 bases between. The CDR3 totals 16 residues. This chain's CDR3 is CASSQLLAPGGETQYF. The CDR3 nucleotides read TGCGCCAGCAGCCAACTCCTTGCCCCAGGCGGCGAGACCCAGTACTTC.

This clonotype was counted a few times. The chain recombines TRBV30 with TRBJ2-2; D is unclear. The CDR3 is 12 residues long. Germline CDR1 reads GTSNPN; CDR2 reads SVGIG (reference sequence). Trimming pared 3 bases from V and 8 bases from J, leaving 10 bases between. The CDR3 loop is CAWRDLVGELFF. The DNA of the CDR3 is TGTGCCTGGAGGGACCTCGTTGGGGAGCTGTTTTTT.

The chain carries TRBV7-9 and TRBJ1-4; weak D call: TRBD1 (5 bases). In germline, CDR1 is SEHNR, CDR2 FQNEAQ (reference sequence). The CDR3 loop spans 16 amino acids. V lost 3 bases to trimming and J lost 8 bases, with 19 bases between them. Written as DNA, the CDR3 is TGTGCCAGCAGCTTCAGGGCTGGGGGTTCTCGGGAAAAACTGTTTTTT. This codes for CASSFRAGGSREKLFF.